The 31 T cell receptor beta chains below were found in one sample sequenced in a study of vaccination and CD4 T cells after COVID-19 (dated by TCRdb to between 2021 and 2024). Libraries came from PCR. Sequenced on an Illumina iSeq 100. At the Johns Hopkins FTIC core, DNA from the cultured CD4+ T cells underwent TCR sequencing with the Oncomine TCR Beta short-read assay. TCRdb reprocessing: public reads trimmed at Q25 with fastp, clones called with MiXCR, in-frame beta chains kept. Each record represents a unique CDR3 protein, reported with the most common genes and DNA among its rows. The sample includes fewer than 5,000 distinct CDR3 sequences, with around a fifth observed a single time. The top ten clonotypes cover 20% to 25% of the sample. The treatment or condition label, read with the paper, signifies: roughly 10-day PBMC culture with coronavirus spike peptide pools or control peptides (ViraFEST assay).

These receptors lack a known antigen. The specimen was CD4+ T cells from blood, cultured in vitro. The receptors derive from a human donor who had recovered from COVID-19.

This clonotype was observed a handful of times. This chain links TRBV29-1 with TRBJ1-5; weak D call: TRBD1 (5 bases). The V gene lost 0 bases and the J gene lost 6 bases, with 6 bases spanning the gap. The CDR3 runs 12 residues. The V gene's germline CDR1 is SQVTM and CDR2 ANQGSEA. For the CDR3, the DNA is TGCAGCGTTGAAGATGGGGGTCAGCCCCAGCATTTT. Amino acids: CSVEDGGQPQHF. Full variable domain (remainder filled in from reference TRBV29-1 and TRBJ1-5): SAVISQKPSRDICQRGTSLTIQCQVDSQVTMMFWYRQQPGQSLTLIATANQGSEATYESGFVIDKFPISRPNLTFSTLTVSNMSPEDSSIYLCSVEDGGQPQHFGDGTRLSIL.

This clonotype was seen more than once but under ten times. This sequence joins TRBV6-5 and TRBJ1-2; D is possibly TRBD1 (6 bases). The germline V gene encodes CDR1 MNHEY and CDR2 SVGAGI. V lost 0 bases and J 4 bases, leaving 9 bases between the germline ends. The CDR3 totals 14 residues. The DNA for the CDR3 is TGTGCCAGCAGTTACTCGAGAGGGGGCTATGGCTACACCTTC. This sequence encodes CASSYSRGGYGYTF.

The chain is built from TRBV5-1 and TRBJ2-7; D is unresolved. Germline V lookup: CDR1 SGHRS, CDR2 YFSETQ. CDR3 length: 13 amino acids. Trimming cost V 6 bases and J 3 bases, with 13 bases left between them. CDR3 bases: TGCGCCAGCAAAACCCTTTCGGGCTACGAGCAGTACTTC. It is translated as CASKTLSGYEQYF.

V gene TRBV7-2 combines with J gene TRBJ2-2; 7 bases line up with TRBD2. This CDR3 is 15 amino acids long. The V gene end was trimmed by 8 bases and the J gene end by 2 bases; junction bases not matched to a gene: 8. Germline CDR1 SGHTA, CDR2 FQGNSA. The DNA of the CDR3 is TGTGCCAGCCAGAGCGGGGACTACAACACCGGGGAGCTGTTTTTT. Amino acids: CASQSGDYNTGELFF.

The DNA for the CDR3 is TGTGCCAGCAGCTTAAGAGGGGGGACAGCGTCATCGTATGGCTACACCTTC. It translates to CASSLRGGTASSYGYTF. The chain links TRBV7-9 to TRBJ1-2; 7 bases are shared with TRBD1. There are 17 residues in the CDR3. V was clipped by 2 bases and J by 5 bases; unmatched bases: 14. CDR1 and CDR2 (germline): SEHNR, FQNEAQ (reference sequence). Full variable domain (missing parts from reference TRBV7-9 and TRBJ1-2): DTGVSQNPRHKITKRGQNVTFRCDPISEHNRLYWYRQTLGQGPEFLTYFQNEAQLEKSRLLSDRFSAERPKGSFSTLEIQRTEQGDSAMYLCASSLRGGTASSYGYTFGSGTRLTVV.

This clonotype was counted only a few times. The chain joins TRBV6-4 to TRBJ2-3; 8 bases are a match to TRBD1. Germline V CDR1 and CDR2: MRHNA, SNTAGT. V was pared by 4 bases and J by 3 bases, with 6 bases of the junction left unmatched. The CDR3 contains 15 residues. DNA of the CDR3: TGTGCCAGCAGTGCGGGGACAGGAGGAACAGATACGCAGTATTTT. Protein product: CASSAGTGGTDTQYF.

The V call is TRBV7-9, the J call TRBJ2-5; D is undetermined. CDR3 length: 14 residues. Trimming took off 0 bases at V and 5 bases at J, with 10 bases between the two ends. The germline CDR1 and CDR2 sequences are SEHNR and FQNEAQ (reference sequence). In nucleotides, the CDR3 is TGTGCCAGCAGCTTAGCGGCAGGAATGGAGACCCAGTACTTC. This sequence encodes CASSLAAGMETQYF.

The chain recombines TRBV7-3 with TRBJ1-6; TRBD1 is a possible D gene (5 bases). The CDR3 consists of 14 residues. V was trimmed by 5 bases and J by 7 bases, leaving 12 bases between them. CDR1 is SGHTA and CDR2 is FQGTGA in the germline V gene. The CDR3 spells CASSRDGGNSPLHF. In DNA, the CDR3 is TGTGCCAGCAGCCGGGACGGCGGGAATTCACCCCTCCACTTT.

The chain links TRBV9 to TRBJ1-3; possible D gene TRBD1, 5 bases. With 2 bases removed from V and 2 bases from J, the gap between germline ends came to 14 bases. This CDR3 region has 16 residues. Germline loops: CDR1 SGDLS, CDR2 YYNGEE. CDR3 nucleotide sequence: TGTGCCAGCAGCGTCCAGCAGGGCACCCCTGGAAACACCATATATTTT. It translates to CASSVQQGTPGNTIYF.

This clonotype was observed a handful of times. The chain carries TRBV6-1 and TRBJ2-3; D possibly matches TRBD1 or TRBD2 (6 bases each). CDR3 length: 14 residues. Trimming left V 11 bases short and J 1 base short, with 16 bases between. The germline V gene encodes CDR1 MNHNS and CDR2 SASEGT. DNA of the CDR3: TGTGCCGTGAGGGGGGCGCAAGGCACAGATACGCAGTATTTT. Its protein product is CAVRGAQGTDTQYF.

By sample share, this clonotype is medium-sized. This chain uses TRBV7-3 with TRBJ2-2, with D perhaps matching TRBD2 (5 bases). This CDR3 region has 16 residues. V was shortened by 6 bases and J by 7 bases, with 21 bases between the two germline ends. In germline, CDR1 is SGHTA, CDR2 FQGTGA. CDR3 loop: CASSRTTGLGSGELFF. As DNA, the CDR3 is TGTGCCAGCAGTCGAACCACGGGCCTAGGGAGCGGGGAGCTGTTTTTT.

The chain uses TRBV30 and TRBJ1-5, with a possible D match to TRBD1 (5 bases). V was trimmed by 2 bases and J by 1 base, leaving 6 bases between them. Per the germline V gene, CDR1 is GTSNPN and CDR2 is SVGIG (reference sequence). CDR3 size: 13 residues. CDR3 sequence: CAWSRDSNQPQHF. CDR3 bases: TGTGCCTGGAGTAGGGACAGCAATCAGCCCCAGCATTTT.

This clonotype has more than one count but fewer than ten. The chain joins TRBV12-3 or TRBV12-4 to TRBJ2-3; 7 nucleotides line up with TRBD1. V gave up 4 bases and J gave up 3 bases; unmatched junction bases: 7. This CDR3 comprises 15 residues. CDR3 nucleotide sequence: TGTGCCAGCAGTTACAGGGGCTTGGGTACAGATACGCAGTATTTT. It specifies CASSYRGLGTDTQYF.

This clonotype is medium-sized in the sample. The rearrangement joins TRBV20-1 to TRBJ2-3; TRBD2 matches 9 bases. V lost 4 bases and J lost 9; bases outside the gene matches: 5. The CDR3 loop spans 12 amino acids. Germline CDR1 reads DFQATT; CDR2 reads SNEGSKA (reference sequence). In DNA form, the CDR3 reads TGCAGTGCTATGACTAGCGGTGAAACGCAGTATTTT. Protein sequence: CSAMTSGETQYF.

The table lists this clonotype with a few counts. This chain joins TRBV4-1 and TRBJ2-5; 10 positions agree with TRBD2. Trimming removed 3 bases from V and 4 bases from J; junction bases left unmatched: 2. The CDR3 is 14 amino acids. Germline V CDR1 and CDR2: MGHRA, YSYEKL. CDR3 region: CASSHSGGRETQYF. CDR3 DNA sequence: TGCGCCAGCAGCCATAGCGGGGGGAGAGAGACCCAGTACTTC.

The V call is TRBV30, the J call TRBJ2-4; 14 nucleotides match TRBD2. Looked up from germline, CDR1 is GTSNPN and CDR2 is SVGIG (reference sequence). The CDR3 totals 16 residues. The V gene end was trimmed by 3 bases and the J gene end by 8 bases; junction bases not matched to a gene: 9. The CDR3 reads CAWSPGLAGGGDIQYF. In nucleotides, the CDR3 is TGTGCCTGGAGCCCAGGACTAGCGGGGGGCGGGGACATTCAGTACTTC.

This sequence joins TRBV7-6 and TRBJ2-7; TRBD1 matches at 7 bases. In germline, CDR1 is SGHVS, CDR2 FNYEAQ. Germline trimming cut 5 bases from V and 7 bases from J; bases unmatched to any gene: 8. The CDR3 totals 13 residues. CDR3 DNA sequence: TGTGCCAGCAGCAAGACAGGGTTAAGTGAGCAGTACTTC. As protein: CASSKTGLSEQYF.

About this clonotype: An end of the junction does not agree with germline; a read error may underlie this. This chain connects TRBV11-2 to TRBJ2-1; 9 nucleotides align to TRBD2. This CDR3 is built from 15 residues. CDR1 is SGHAT and CDR2 is FQNNGV in the germline V gene. In nucleotides, the CDR3 is TGTGTCAGCAGCGCGCGGGGGGGCCTCTACAATGAGCAGTTCTTC. Encoded protein: CVSSARGGLYNEQFF. Together with reference TRBV11-2 and TRBJ2-1, the CDR3 gives the full variable domain: EAGVAQSPRYKIIEKRQSVAFWCNPISGHATLYWYQQILGQGPKLLIQFQNNGVVDDSQLPKDRFSAERLKGVDSTLKIQPAKLEDSAVYLCVSSARGGLYNEQFFGPGTRLTVL.

By share of the sample, this clonotype is medium-sized. The rearrangement uses TRBV6-5 and TRBJ1-4; a weak D match, TRBD1 (5 bases). Germline lookup yields CDR1 MNHEY and CDR2 SVGAGI. The CDR3 consists of 14 residues. Trimming took off 1 base at V and 8 bases at J, with 11 bases between the two ends. The CDR3 DNA is TGTGCCAGCAGTTACTATCCGGGGCGGGAAAAACTGTTTTTT. It codes for CASSYYPGREKLFF.

CDR3 DNA: TGTGCCAGCCAGGGCCGCATCTACAATGAGCAGTTCTTC. It translates to CASQGRIYNEQFF. The chain employs TRBV2 and TRBJ2-1; maybe TRBD1 (5 bases). Deletions cut 8 bases from V and 3 bases from J, with 11 bases between. The CDR3 is 13 residues long. Germline loops: CDR1 SNHLY, CDR2 FYNNEI.

This chain joins TRBV6-2 or TRBV6-3 and TRBJ2-1; 13 nucleotides match TRBD2. V was clipped by 5 bases and J by 2 bases; unmatched bases: 6. Per the germline V gene, CDR1 is MNHEY and CDR2 is SVGEGT. The CDR3 totals 17 residues. The CDR3 loop reads CASSPRLAGGPYNEQFF. CDR3 DNA sequence: TGTGCCAGCAGTCCACGACTAGCGGGGGGACCCTACAATGAGCAGTTCTTC.

The DNA of the CDR3 is TGCGCCAGCAGCTCCGACAGGGTTGGCACCGGGGAGCTGTTTTTT. Translated: CASSSDRVGTGELFF. The V and J genes are TRBV5-1 and TRBJ2-2; 7 nucleotides agree with TRBD1. Trimming took 3 bases from V and 4 from J; bases not matched to a gene: 6. The CDR3 length is 15 residues. Germline-derived CDR1 and CDR2 are SGHRS and YFSETQ.

This clonotype was found a few times. The chain employs TRBV6-2 or TRBV6-3 and TRBJ2-7; 8 bases are a match to TRBD1. The CDR3 runs to 13 residues. Germline V lookup: CDR1 MNHEY, CDR2 SVGEGT. V lost 6 bases, J lost 3 bases, and 4 bases stayed unmatched. CDR3 DNA sequence: TGTGCCAGCAGATCGACAGGGGACTACGAGCAGTACTTC. Translated, it gives CASRSTGDYEQYF.

This clonotype was counted a few times. DNA of the CDR3: TGTGCCAGTAGTAAACAGGCGAACACTGAAGCTTTCTTT. This gives the protein CASSKQANTEAFF. The V call is TRBV19, the J call TRBJ1-1; weak D call: TRBD1 (5 bases). The CDR3 has 13 residues. Germline V gives CDR1 LNHDA, CDR2 SQIVND (reference sequence). Trimming left V 4 bases short and J 1 base short, with 7 bases between.

The CDR3 region is CASSPGTLLAKNIQYF. For the CDR3, the DNA is TGTGCCAGCAGCCCCGGGACGCTACTAGCCAAAAACATTCAGTACTTC. J is TRBJ2-4 and V is TRBV3-1; D is tentatively TRBD1 or TRBD2 (5 bases each). CDR1 is LGHDT and CDR2 is YNNKEL in the germline V gene (reference sequence). V lost 4 bases and J lost 0, with 13 bases in between. The CDR3 has 16 residues.

The rearrangement links TRBV6-5 to TRBJ2-3; 11 nucleotides line up with TRBD2. The length of the CDR3 is 18 residues. V lost 2 bases to trimming and J lost 5 bases; unmatched junction nucleotides: 12. Per the germline V gene, CDR1 is MNHEY and CDR2 is SVGAGI. The CDR3 loop reads CASSYPVAGGGRGDTQYF. The DNA for the CDR3 is TGTGCCAGCAGTTACCCCGTAGCGGGGGGGGGAAGGGGAGATACGCAGTATTTT.

This clonotype is deemed medium-sized. V usage is TRBV12-3 or TRBV12-4 and J usage is TRBJ2-7, with D possibly matching TRBD1 (5 bases). CDR3 length: 13 residues. Trimming pared 8 bases from V and 4 bases from J, leaving 15 bases between. CDR3 nucleotide sequence: TGTGCCAGCGGGGCCTCCCCAGTTTACGAGCAGTACTTC. Amino acid sequence: CASGASPVYEQYF.

The chain has TRBV9 and TRBJ2-3; a weak D match, TRBD1 (7 bases). The germline V gene has CDR1 SGDLS and CDR2 YYNGEE. The CDR3 contains 16 residues. V was clipped by 2 bases and J by 1 base, with 14 bases between them. The CDR3 region has the DNA TGTGCCAGCAGCGTCCATCAGGGGGGCGGCACAGATACGCAGTATTTT. Encoded protein: CASSVHQGGGTDTQYF.

This clonotype appeared a few times. This chain connects TRBV6-1 to TRBJ1-5; 9 nucleotides agree with TRBD1. The CDR3 has 14 amino acids. Per germline, CDR1 MNHNS and CDR2 SASEGT. Losses at the gene ends were 6 bases for V and 6 bases for J; bases not matched to a gene: 6. The CDR3 sequence: CASRGQGGSQPQHF. The CDR3 DNA is TGTGCCAGCAGGGGACAGGGTGGCAGTCAGCCCCAGCATTTT.

V gene TRBV30 combines with J gene TRBJ2-5, with TRBD2 matching over 8 bases. J lost 5 bases, V lost 4 bases, and 6 bases had no gene match. CDR3 size: 13 residues. Germline CDR1 is GTSNPN and CDR2 is SVGIG (reference sequence). In DNA form, the CDR3 reads TGTGCCTGGACTACGGGACTAGTGGAGACCCAGTACTTC. Translating it yields CAWTTGLVETQYF.

This chain connects TRBV2 to TRBJ2-1; no firm D call. Germline CDR1 and CDR2: SNHLY and FYNNEI. The CDR3 has 13 amino acids. The V and J ends lost 6 bases and 2 bases respectively, with 8 bases between them. The CDR3 DNA reads TGTGCCAGCAGGAGTAGGACCTACAATGAGCAGTTCTTC. It translates to CASRSRTYNEQFF. Combining the CDR3 with reference TRBV2 and TRBJ2-1 gives the whole variable domain EPEVTQTPSHQVTQMGQEVILRCVPISNHLYFYWYRQILGQKVEFLVSFYNNEISEKSEIFDDQFSVERPDGSNFTLKIRSTKLEDSAMYFCASRSRTYNEQFFGPGTRLTVL.